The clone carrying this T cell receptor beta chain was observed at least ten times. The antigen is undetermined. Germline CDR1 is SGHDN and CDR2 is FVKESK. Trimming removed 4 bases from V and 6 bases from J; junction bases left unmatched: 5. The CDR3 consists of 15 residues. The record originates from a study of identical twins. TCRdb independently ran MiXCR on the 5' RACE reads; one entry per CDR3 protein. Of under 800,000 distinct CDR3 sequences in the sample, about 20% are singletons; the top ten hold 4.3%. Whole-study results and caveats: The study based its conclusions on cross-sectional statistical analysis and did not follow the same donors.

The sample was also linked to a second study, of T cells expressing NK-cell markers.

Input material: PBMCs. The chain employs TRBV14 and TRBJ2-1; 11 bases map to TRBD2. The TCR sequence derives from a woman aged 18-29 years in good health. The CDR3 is CASSPTSGSRNEQFF. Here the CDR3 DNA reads TGTGCCAGCAGCCCTACTAGCGGGAGTCGCAATGAGCAGTTCTTC.